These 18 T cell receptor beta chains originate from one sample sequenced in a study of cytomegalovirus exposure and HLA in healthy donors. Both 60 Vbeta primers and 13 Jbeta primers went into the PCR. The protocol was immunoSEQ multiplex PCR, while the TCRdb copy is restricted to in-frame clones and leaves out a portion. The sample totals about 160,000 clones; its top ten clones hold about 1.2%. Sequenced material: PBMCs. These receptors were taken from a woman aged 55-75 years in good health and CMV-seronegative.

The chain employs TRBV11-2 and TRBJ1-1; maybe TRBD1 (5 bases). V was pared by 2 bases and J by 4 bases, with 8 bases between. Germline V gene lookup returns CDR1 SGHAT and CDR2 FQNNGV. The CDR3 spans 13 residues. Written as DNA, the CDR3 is TGTGCCAGCAGCTTATTCGGGGGCACTGAAGCTTTCTTT. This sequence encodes CASSLFGGTEAFF.

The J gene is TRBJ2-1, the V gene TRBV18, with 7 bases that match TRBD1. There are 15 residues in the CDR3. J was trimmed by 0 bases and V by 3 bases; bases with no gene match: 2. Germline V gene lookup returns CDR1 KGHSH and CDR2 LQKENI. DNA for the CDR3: TGTGCCAGCTCACCGGGGGACAGCTCCTACAATGAGCAGTTCTTC. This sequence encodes CASSPGDSSYNEQFF.

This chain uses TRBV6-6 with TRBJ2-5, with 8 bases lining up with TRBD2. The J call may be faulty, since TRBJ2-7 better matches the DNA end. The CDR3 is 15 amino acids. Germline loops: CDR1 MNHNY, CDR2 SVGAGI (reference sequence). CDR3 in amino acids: CASSGRSLAAYEQYF. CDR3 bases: TGTGCCAGCAGTGGCCGGTCACTAGCGGCCTACGAGCAGTACTTC.

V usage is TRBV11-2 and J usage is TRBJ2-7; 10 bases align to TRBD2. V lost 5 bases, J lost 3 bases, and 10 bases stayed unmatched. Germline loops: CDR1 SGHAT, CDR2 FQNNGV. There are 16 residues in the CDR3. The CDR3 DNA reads TGTGCCAGCAGCCAAGTAGGCCTAGCGGGAGTCTACGAGCAGTACTTC. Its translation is CASSQVGLAGVYEQYF.

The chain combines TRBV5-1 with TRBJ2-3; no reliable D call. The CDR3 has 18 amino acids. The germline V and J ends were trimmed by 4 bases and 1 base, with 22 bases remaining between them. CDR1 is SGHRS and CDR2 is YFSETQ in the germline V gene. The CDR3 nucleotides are TGCGCCAGCAGCCGCCTTAAGTATATGACTGGTGGCACAGATACGCAGTATTTT. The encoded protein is CASSRLKYMTGGTDTQYF.

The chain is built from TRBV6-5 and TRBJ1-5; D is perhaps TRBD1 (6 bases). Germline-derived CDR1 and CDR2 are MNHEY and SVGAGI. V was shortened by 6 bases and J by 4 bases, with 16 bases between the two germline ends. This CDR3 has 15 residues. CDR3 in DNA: TGTGCCAGCAGATCCGGGGGGGCAGGGAATCAGCCCCAGCATTTT. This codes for CASRSGGAGNQPQHF.

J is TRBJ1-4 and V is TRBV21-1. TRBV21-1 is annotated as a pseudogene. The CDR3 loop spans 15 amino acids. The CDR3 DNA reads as TGTGCCAGAATTCGCCGACTTTCAACTAATGAAAAACTGTTTTTT. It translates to CARIRRLSTNEKLFF.

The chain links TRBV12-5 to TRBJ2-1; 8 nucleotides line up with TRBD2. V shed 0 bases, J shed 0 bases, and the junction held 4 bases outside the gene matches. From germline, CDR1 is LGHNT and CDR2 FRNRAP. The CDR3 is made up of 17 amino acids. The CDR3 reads CASGLVRGGLSYNEQFF. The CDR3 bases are TGTGCTAGTGGTTTGGTACGCGGGGGGCTCTCCTACAATGAGCAGTTCTTC.

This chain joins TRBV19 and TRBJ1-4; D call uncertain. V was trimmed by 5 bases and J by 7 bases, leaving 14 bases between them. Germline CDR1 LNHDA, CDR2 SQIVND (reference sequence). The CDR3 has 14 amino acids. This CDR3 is CASSPRDEGEKLFF. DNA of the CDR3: TGTGCCAGTAGTCCCCGGGATGAAGGTGAAAAACTGTTTTTT.

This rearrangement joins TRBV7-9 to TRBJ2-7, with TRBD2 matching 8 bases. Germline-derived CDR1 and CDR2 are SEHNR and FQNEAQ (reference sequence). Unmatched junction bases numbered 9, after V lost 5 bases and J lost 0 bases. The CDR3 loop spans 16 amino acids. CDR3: CASSRASSGYSYEQYF. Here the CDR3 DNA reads TGTGCCAGCAGCCGTGCGTCTAGCGGGTACTCCTACGAGCAGTACTTC.

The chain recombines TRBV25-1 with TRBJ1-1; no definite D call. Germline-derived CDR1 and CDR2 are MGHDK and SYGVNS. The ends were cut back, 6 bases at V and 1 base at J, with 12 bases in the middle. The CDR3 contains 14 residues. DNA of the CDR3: TGTGCCAGCAGATTGGACGGGAGGAACACTGAAGCTTTCTTT. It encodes CASRLDGRNTEAFF.

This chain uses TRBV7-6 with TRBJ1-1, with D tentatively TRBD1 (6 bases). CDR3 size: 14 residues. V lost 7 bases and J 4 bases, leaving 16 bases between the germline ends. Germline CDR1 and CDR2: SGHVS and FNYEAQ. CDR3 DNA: TGTGCCAGCATTAGGAACACAGGGAGCACTGAAGCTTTCTTT. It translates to CASIRNTGSTEAFF.

The chain's CDR3 is CASSSARTGRSYEQYF. CDR3 DNA sequence: TGTGCCAGCAGCTCCGCCCGGACAGGTCGGTCCTACGAGCAGTACTTC. The rearrangement links TRBV11-2 to TRBJ2-7, with TRBD1 identical over 7 bases. Germline values: CDR1 SGHAT, CDR2 FQNNGV. This CDR3 has 16 amino acids. V shed 4 bases, J shed 1 base, and the junction held 10 bases outside the gene matches.

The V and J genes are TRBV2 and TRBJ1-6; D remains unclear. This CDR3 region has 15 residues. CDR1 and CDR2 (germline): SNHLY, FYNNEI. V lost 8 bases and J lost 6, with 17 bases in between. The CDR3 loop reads CASSHTPGSNSPLHF. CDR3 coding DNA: TGTGCCAGCTCCCACACCCCGGGAAGTAATTCACCCCTCCACTTT.

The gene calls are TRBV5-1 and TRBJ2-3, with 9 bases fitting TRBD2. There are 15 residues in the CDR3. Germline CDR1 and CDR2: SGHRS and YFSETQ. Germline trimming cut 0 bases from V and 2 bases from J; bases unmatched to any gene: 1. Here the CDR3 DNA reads TGCGCCAGCAGCTTGGCTAGCGGGGCCACAGATACGCAGTATTTT. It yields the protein CASSLASGATDTQYF.

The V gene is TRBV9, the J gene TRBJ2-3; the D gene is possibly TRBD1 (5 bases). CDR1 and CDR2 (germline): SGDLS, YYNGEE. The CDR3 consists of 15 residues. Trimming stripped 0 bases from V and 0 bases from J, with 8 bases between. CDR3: CASSVEGHSTDTQYF. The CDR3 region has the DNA TGTGCCAGCAGCGTAGAGGGGCATAGCACAGATACGCAGTATTTT.

In DNA form, the CDR3 reads TGTGCCAGCAGCGTAGGATCTGCGGGGGGGCCCACAGATACGCAGTATTTT. Its translation is CASSVGSAGGPTDTQYF. The chain employs TRBV9 and TRBJ2-3, with TRBD2 matching 9 bases. Germline V gene lookup returns CDR1 SGDLS and CDR2 YYNGEE. CDR3 length equals 17 residues. Trimming removed 0 bases from V and 2 bases from J; junction bases left unmatched: 7.

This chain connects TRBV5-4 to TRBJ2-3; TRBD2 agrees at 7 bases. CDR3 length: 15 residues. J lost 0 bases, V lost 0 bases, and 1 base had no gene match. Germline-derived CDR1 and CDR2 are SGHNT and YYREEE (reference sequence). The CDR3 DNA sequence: TGTGCCAGCAGCTTGGCGGGGGGTAGCACAGATACGCAGTATTTT. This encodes CASSLAGGSTDTQYF. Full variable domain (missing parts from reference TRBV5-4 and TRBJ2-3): ETGVTQSPTHLIKTRGQQVTLRCSSQSGHNTVSWYQQALGQGPQFIFQYYREEENGRGNFPPRFSGLQFPNYSSELNVNALELDDSALYLCASSLAGGSTDTQYFGPGTRLTVL.